This TCR beta chain emerged from a study of cytomegalovirus exposure and HLA in healthy donors (dated by TCRdb to between 2016 and 2019). About the study as a whole: According to a later analysis, the 120 or so validation repertoires were produced on the same platform as the approximately 600 repertoires of the first cohort. The aim of the study was to test whether cataloging public T cell receptors could identify signatures of past pathogen exposure. A separate validation cohort of about 110 different subjects was used in addition to the 666-subject first cohort. To predict cytomegalovirus infection status, the study brought together high-throughput TCR immunosequencing, statistical association of individual TCRs with disease status, and machine learning.

Library preparation was by the immunoSEQ multiplex PCR assay. The original pipeline was this. A statistical classification framework was developed to diagnose cytomegalovirus status using the catalog of TCR beta chain sequences. Here the immuneACCESS table is served through TCRdb, limited to in-frame sequences with V and J called. Missing clones are a known gap in these copies; in checked studies unresolved V genes cover under half, and the rest lacks a known reason. Clone size and the V and J calls come from that table; the DNA yielded D and trimming. Across this sample there are under 150,000 clones, with around nine tenths seen only once. The ten largest account for 8.7% of the sample. Reading from cysteine to phenylalanine, the CDR3 counts 16 amino acids. Of the read, only the CDR3 DNA is kept; its 48 bases are in frame from base 1. Reading the germline V gene gives CDR1 LGHNA and CDR2 YNFKEQ. Trimming leaves V shorter by 2 bases and J shorter by 4 bases, with the junction holding 8 bases beyond the gene matches.

Points on this clone: Its antigen remains unidentified. No much larger clone exists at a distance of one base, and base qualities are not known.

Results and caveats for the whole study, not just this receptor: A total of some 180 TCR beta chains were listed by the study as associated with cytomegalovirus. In vitro tests confirmed that a few of the cytomegalovirus-associated TCR beta chains recognize cytomegalovirus antigens. Cytomegalovirus status was reported to be diagnosed by the classifier with high specificity and sensitivity in both the original and validation cohorts. A later analysis lacked HLA typing for the validation cohort, so it scored co-occurrence in that cohort across all 110 or so repertoires. According to the authors, the approach could potentially be generalized to other disease states and immunological phenotypes. Subsequent analysis determined that TCRs grouped into clusters in the first cohort also showed a tendency toward co-occurrence across the 90 to 150 validation repertoires, and 90% to 95% of cluster scores exceeded 0. Across donors, most TCR sequences were observed very rarely, whereas some public TCRs were present in many individuals.

Separate from the approximately 700-subject first cohort, the validation cohort of 90 to 150 subjects was the group to which the donors belonged. The rearranged chain carries TRBV4-2 and TRBJ2-3; 8 junctional bases match TRBD2. The material sequenced was PBMCs. The sequence was obtained from a man younger than 35 in good health and CMV-seropositive. The bases read TGTGCCAGCAGCCAAAAACGGGCGGGGGGCCCAGATACGCAGTATTTT. It translates to CASSQKRAGGPDTQYF.